This TCR beta chain was found in a study of beta chain features in type 1 diabetes. In the study overall: Sorted cells numbering some 110 million were examined across all samples.

This clone was recorded once. The investigators reverse transcribed all of the isolated RNA, so they sequenced expressed TCRB transcripts. The data were produced by immunoSEQ multiplex PCR, yet TCRdb's version contains in-frame clones alone and is incomplete. Of 120,000 to 150,000 clones detected, under 60% appear once; the ten largest clones hold roughly 0.42%. The clonotype originates from a man between 18 and 35 years old in good health. What was sequenced was Tregs from blood.

The DNA of the CDR3 is TGTGCCAGTAGTATAGCCCTGTTTGAGATGCAGTACTTC. This gives the protein CASSIALFEMQYF. J is TRBJ2-7 and V is TRBV19, with D unresolved. This CDR3 is built from 13 residues. Germline values: CDR1 LNHDA, CDR2 SQIVND (reference sequence). V gave up 1 base and J gave up 9 bases, with 13 bases separating them.